This TCR beta chain is from a study of cytomegalovirus exposure and HLA in healthy donors. Study conclusions and caveats: According to the study, roughly 160 TCR beta chains were cytomegalovirus-associated. Many donors shared some public TCRs, even though most TCR sequences were rare.

With 3 bases removed from V and 1 base from J, the gap between germline ends came to 15 bases. The CDR3 loop spans 16 amino acids. CDR1 SNHLY and CDR2 FYNNEI come from the germline V gene. At sampling all donors were nominally healthy, likely with unrecorded immune exposures. Turning to this clone: Its antigen remains unknown.

PCR primers comprised 60 Vbeta and 13 Jbeta primers. Assay used: immunoSEQ multiplex PCR; TCRdb lists only in-frame clones, some missing. The data hold more than 100,000 clones, with approximately 71% observed a single time. Input material: PBMCs. The rearrangement uses TRBV2 and TRBJ1-1, with unresolved D. The receptor was derived from a woman aged 55-69 years in good health and CMV-seronegative. The CDR3 is CASSDPRGWPNTEAFF. As DNA, the CDR3 is TGTGCCAGCAGTGACCCCCGGGGTTGGCCGAACACTGAAGCTTTCTTT.